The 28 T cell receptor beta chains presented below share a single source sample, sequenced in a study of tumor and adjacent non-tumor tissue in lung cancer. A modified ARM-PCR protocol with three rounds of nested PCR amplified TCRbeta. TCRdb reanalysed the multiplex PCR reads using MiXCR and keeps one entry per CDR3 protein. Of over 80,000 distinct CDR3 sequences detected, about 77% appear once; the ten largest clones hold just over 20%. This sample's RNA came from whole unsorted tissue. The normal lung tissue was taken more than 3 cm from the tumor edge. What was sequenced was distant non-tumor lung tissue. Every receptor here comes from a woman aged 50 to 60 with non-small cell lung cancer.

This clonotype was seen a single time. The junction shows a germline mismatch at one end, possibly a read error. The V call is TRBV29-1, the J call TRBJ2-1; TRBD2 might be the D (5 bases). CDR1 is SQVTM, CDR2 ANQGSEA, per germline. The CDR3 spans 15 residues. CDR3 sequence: CSVELYGNSYNEQFF. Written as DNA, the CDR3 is TGTAGCGTTGAACTGTACGGGAACTCCTACAATGAGCAGTTCTTC.

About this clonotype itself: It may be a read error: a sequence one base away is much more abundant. CDR3 region: CATSDRETAQETQYF. The DNA of the CDR3 is TGTGCCACCAGTGACCGTGAGACAGCCCAAGAGACCCAGTACTTC. This chain connects TRBV24-1 to TRBJ2-5; a weak D match, TRBD1 (5 bases). The germline V and J ends were trimmed by 4 bases and 1 base, with 12 bases remaining between them. This CDR3 comprises 15 residues. The germline CDR1 and CDR2 sequences are KGHDR and SFDVKD.

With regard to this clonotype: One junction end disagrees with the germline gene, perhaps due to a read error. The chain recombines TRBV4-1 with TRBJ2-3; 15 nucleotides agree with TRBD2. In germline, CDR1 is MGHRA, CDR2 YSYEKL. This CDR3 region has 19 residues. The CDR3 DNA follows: TGCGCCAGCTGCCCTATCAGATCCGGGACTAGCGGGAGGACAGGTACGCAGTATTTT. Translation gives CASCPIRSGTSGRTGTQYF.

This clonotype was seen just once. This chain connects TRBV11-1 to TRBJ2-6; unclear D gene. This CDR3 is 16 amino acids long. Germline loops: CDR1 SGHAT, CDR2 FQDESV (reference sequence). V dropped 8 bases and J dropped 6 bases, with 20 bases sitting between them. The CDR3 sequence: CASGPPVRSMANVLTF. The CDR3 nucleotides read TGTGCCAGCGGCCCGCCGGTCCGCTCTATGGCCAACGTCCTGACTTTC. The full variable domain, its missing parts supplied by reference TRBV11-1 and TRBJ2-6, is EAEVAQSPRYKITEKSQAVAFWCDPISGHATLYWYRQILGQGPELLVQFQDESVVDDSQLPKDRFSAERLKGVDSTLKIQPAELGDSAMYLCASGPPVRSMANVLTFGAGSRLTVL.

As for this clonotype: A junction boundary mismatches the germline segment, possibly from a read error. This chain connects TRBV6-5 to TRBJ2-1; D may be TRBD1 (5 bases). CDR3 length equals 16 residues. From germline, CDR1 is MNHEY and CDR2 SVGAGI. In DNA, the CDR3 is TGTGTCAGCAGTTACCTTCAGACAGACTCATACAATGTGCAGTTCTTC. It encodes CVSSYLQTDSYNVQFF.

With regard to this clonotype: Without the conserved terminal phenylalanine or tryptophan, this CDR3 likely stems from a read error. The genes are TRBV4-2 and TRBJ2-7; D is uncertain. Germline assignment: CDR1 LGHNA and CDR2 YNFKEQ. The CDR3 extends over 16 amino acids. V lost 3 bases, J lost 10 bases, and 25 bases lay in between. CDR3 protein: CASSHAVEAVPYGQYL. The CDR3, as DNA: TGTGCCAGCAGCCATGCAGTAGAGGCGGTCCCCTACGGTCAGTACTTA.

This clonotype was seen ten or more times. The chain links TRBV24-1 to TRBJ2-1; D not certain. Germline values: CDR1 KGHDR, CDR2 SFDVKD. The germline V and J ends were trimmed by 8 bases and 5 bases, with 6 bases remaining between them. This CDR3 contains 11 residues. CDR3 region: CATKDDNEQFF. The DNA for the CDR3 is TGTGCCACCAAGGACGACAATGAGCAGTTCTTC.

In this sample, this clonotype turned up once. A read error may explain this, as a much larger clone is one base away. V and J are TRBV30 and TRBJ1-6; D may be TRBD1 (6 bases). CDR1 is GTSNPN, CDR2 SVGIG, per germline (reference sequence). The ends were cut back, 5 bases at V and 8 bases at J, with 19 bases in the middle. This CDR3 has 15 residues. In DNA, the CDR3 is TGTGCCTGGGCAGGGGAGGGGACTTCGGATTCACCCCTCCACTTT. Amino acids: CAWAGEGTSDSPLHF. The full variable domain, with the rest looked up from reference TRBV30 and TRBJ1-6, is SQTIHQWPATLVQPVGSPLSLECTVEGTSNPNLYWYRQAAGRGLQLLFYSVGIGQISSEVPQNLSASRPQDRQFILSSKKLLLSDSGFYLCAWAGEGTSDSPLHFGNGTRLTVT.

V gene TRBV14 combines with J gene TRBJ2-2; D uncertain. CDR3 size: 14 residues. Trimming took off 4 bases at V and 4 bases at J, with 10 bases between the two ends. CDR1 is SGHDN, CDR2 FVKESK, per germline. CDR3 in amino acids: CASSRATSTGELFF. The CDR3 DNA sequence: TGTGCCAGCAGCCGAGCCACGAGCACCGGGGAGCTGTTTTTT.

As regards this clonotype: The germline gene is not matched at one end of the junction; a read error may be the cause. The CDR3 coding sequence is TGTGTCAGCAGCTTAGATTCGGAGCGGATAATCGGAGAGACCCAGTACTTC. Translated: CVSSLDSERIIGETQYF. J is TRBJ2-5 and V is TRBV11-2; D might be TRBD2 (5 bases). Germline values: CDR1 SGHAT, CDR2 FQNNGV. The length of the CDR3 is 17 residues.

The CDR3 here is CASSEWDRGNRETQYF. DNA for the CDR3: TGTGCCAGCAGTGAATGGGATAGGGGGAACCGGGAGACCCAGTACTTC. The chain links TRBV6-1 to TRBJ2-5; the D gene is possibly TRBD1 (6 bases). There are 16 residues in the CDR3. V was trimmed by 2 bases and J by 5 bases, leaving 18 bases between them. Germline V lookup: CDR1 MNHNS, CDR2 SASEGT.

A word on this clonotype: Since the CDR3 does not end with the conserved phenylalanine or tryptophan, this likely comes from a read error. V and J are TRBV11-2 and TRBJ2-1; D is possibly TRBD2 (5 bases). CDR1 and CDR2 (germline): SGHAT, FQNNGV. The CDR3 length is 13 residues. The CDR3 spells CVSSMEAFGEQFL. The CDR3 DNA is TGTGTCAGCAGCATGGAGGCCTTCGGGGAGCAGTTCTTA.

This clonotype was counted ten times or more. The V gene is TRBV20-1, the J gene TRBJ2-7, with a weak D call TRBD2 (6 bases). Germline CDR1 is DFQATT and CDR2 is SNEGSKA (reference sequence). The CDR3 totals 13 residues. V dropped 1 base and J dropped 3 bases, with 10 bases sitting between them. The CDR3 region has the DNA TGCAGTGCTAGAGCTCGGGACTTCTACGAGCAGTACTTC. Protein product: CSARARDFYEQYF.

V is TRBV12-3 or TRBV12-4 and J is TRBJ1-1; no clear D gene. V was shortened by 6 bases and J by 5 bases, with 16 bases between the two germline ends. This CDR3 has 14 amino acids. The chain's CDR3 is CASSTRAFGTEAFF. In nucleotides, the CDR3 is TGTGCCAGCAGCACAAGGGCCTTCGGGACTGAAGCTTTCTTT.

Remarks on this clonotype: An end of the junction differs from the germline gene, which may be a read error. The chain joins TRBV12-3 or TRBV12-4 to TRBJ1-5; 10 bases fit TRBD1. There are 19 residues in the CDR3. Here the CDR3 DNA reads TGTGCCAGCAGTCCTCGGACAGGGGGAGGAGGCGTGGGCGGTCAGCCCCAGCATTTC. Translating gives CASSPRTGGGGVGGQPQHF.

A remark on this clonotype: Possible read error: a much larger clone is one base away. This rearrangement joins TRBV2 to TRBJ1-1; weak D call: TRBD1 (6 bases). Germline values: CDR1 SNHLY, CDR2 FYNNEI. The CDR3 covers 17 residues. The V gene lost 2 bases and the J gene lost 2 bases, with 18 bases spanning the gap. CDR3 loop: CASSERTQGKVNTEAFF. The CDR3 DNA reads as TGTGCCAGCAGTGAACGGACCCAGGGGAAAGTCAACACTGAAGCTTTCTTT.

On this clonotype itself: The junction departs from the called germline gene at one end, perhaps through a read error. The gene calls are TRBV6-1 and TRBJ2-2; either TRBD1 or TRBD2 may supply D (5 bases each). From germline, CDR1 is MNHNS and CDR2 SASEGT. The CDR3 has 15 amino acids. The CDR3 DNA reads TGTGCCAGCAGTGAACCCGCGTTAAGGGACGGGGAGCTGATTTTT. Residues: CASSEPALRDGELIF.

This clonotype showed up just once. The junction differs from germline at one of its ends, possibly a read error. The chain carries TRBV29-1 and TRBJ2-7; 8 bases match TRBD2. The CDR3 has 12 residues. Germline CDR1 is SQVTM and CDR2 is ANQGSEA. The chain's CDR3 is CSVEGRGGEQNF. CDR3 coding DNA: TGCAGCGTTGAAGGTCGGGGGGGGGAGCAGAACTTC.

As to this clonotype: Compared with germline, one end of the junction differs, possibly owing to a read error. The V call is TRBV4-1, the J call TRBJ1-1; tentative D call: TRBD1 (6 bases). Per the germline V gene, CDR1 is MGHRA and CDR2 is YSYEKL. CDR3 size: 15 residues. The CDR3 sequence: CISSQVGGRGTEASF. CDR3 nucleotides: TGCATCAGCAGCCAAGTTGGGGGGCGAGGGACTGAAGCTTCCTTT.

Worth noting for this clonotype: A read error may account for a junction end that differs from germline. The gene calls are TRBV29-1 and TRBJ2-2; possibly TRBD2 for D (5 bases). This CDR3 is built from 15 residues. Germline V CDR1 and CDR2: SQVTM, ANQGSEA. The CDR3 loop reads CSVARQLTNTGELFF. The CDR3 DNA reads TGTAGCGTTGCACGTCAACTAACGAACACCGGGGAGCTGTTTTTT.

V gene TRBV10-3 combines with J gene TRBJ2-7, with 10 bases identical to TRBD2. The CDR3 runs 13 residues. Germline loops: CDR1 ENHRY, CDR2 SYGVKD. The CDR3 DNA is TGTGTCGGAACAGCGGGAGGGCGCTACGAGCAGTACTTC. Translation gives CVGTAGGRYEQYF.

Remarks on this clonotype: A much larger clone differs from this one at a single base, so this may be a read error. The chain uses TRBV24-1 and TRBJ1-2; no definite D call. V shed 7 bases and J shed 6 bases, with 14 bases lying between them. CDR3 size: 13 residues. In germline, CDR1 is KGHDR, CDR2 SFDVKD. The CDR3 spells CATSDLEWDGYTF. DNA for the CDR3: TGTGCCACCAGCGACTTGGAGTGGGATGGCTACACCTTC.

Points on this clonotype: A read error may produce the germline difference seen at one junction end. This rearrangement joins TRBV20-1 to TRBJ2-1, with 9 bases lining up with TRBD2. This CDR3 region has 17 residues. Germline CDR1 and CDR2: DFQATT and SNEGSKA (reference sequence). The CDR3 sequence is CSVRAGGSWREGRRQFF. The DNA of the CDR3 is TGCAGTGTTAGAGCCGGGGGTAGTTGGCGGGAGGGCCGGAGGCAGTTCTTC.

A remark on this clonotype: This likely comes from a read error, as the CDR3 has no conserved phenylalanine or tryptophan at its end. This CDR3 reads CASSHLRGILLRTDTQYY. DNA for the CDR3: TGTGCCAGCAGCCACCTACGAGGAATACTTCTGAGGACAGATACGCAGTATTAT. The gene calls are TRBV5-4 and TRBJ2-3; D not resolved. The CDR3 loop spans 18 amino acids. V was trimmed by 4 bases and J by 3 bases, leaving 24 bases between them. Germline V CDR1 and CDR2: SGHNT, YYREEE (reference sequence).

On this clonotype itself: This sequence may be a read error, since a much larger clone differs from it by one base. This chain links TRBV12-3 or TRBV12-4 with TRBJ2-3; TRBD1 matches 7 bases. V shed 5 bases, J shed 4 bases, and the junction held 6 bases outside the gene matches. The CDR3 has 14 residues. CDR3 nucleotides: TGTGCCAGCAGTATCAGACAGGGTTCAGATACGCAGTATTTT. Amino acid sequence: CASSIRQGSDTQYF.

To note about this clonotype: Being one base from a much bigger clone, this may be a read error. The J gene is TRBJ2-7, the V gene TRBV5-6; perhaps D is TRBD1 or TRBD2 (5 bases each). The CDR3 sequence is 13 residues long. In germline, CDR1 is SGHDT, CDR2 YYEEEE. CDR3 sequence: CTSSLPGLSEQYF. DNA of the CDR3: TGTACCAGCAGCTTACCGGGGCTTAGCGAGCAGTACTTC.

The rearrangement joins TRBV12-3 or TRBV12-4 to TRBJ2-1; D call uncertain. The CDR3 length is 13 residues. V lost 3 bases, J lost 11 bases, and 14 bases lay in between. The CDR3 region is CASSFGKFHKQFF. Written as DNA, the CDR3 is TGTGCCAGCAGTTTTGGTAAGTTCCATAAGCAGTTCTTC.

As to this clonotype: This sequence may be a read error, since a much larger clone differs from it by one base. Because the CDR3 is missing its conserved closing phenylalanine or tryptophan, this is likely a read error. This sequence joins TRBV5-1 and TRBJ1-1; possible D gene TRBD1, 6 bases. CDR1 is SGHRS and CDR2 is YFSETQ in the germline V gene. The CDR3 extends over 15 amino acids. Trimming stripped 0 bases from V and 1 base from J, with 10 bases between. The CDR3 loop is CASSLVGRGNTEAFS. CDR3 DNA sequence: TGCGCCAGCAGCTTGGTAGGCAGGGGGAACACTGAAGCTTTCTCT.